A single TCR beta chain is shown here with its context. Its antigen is still unknown. The CDR3 sequence is 13 residues long. Trimming took off 1 base at V and 1 base at J, with 7 bases between the two ends. The germline gives CDR1 SQVTM, CDR2 ANQGSEA. The sample comes from a study of CD8 T cells in ankylosing spondylitis. Study-level findings and limits: One TCR beta motif, made up of about 8 highly homologous variants, appeared characteristic of ankylosing spondylitis blood. Prior work had noted some motif variants in reactive arthritis blood and synovial fluid.

TCRdb reprocessed the 5' RACE reads via MiXCR and lists one record per CDR3 protein. The sample has a few hundred thousand distinct CDR3 sequences; under 20% are singletons. Sequencing was carried out using blood, either unsorted or a sorted T cell fraction (not recorded which). This clonotype was obtained from a male donor with ankylosing spondylitis or in good health (not recorded which). The V and J genes are TRBV29-1 and TRBJ1-1, with D unclear. The DNA of the CDR3 is TGCAGCGTTGAAGCACAAGAGAACACTGAAGCTTTCTTT. This translates into CSVEAQENTEAFF. Looking up the rest from reference TRBV29-1 and TRBJ1-1 gives the full variable domain: SAVISQKPSRDICQRGTSLTIQCQVDSQVTMMFWYRQQPGQSLTLIATANQGSEATYESGFVIDKFPISRPNLTFSTLTVSNMSPEDSSIYLCSVEAQENTEAFFGQGTRLTVV.